These 25 T cell receptor beta chains came from one sample sequenced in a study of vaccination and CD4 T cells after COVID-19. Treatment indicated: approximately 10-day PBMC culture with coronavirus spike peptide pools or control peptides (ViraFEST assay). According to the study, CD4+ T cells from the unexposed donor were gathered ahead of the COVID-19 pandemic (2011-2018). These receptors are not linked to any known antigen. Cultured CD4+ T-cell DNA underwent Oncomine TCR Beta short-read sequencing. TCRdb fed the PCR reads into MiXCR, producing one record per CDR3 protein. The sample holds 7,500 to 8,000 distinct CDR3 sequences, 45% to 65% seen once. The material sequenced was CD4+ T cells from blood, cultured in vitro. These receptors were obtained from a human donor in good health.

This clonotype has more than one count but fewer than ten. The V and J genes are TRBV27 and TRBJ2-1; 9 nucleotides line up with TRBD2. The CDR3 has 15 residues. CDR1 is MNHEY and CDR2 is SMNVEV in the germline V gene (reference sequence). V lost 2 bases to trimming and J lost 4 bases; unmatched junction nucleotides: 3. The CDR3 loop is CASSLGLAGYNEQFF. The CDR3 DNA follows: TGTGCCAGCAGTTTAGGGCTAGCGGGGTACAATGAGCAGTTCTTC.

The V call is TRBV6-5, the J call TRBJ2-1; D not resolved. Between the trimmed V and J ends, which lost 4 bases and 0 bases, there was a span of 16 bases. The CDR3 totals 17 residues. Germline CDR1 MNHEY, CDR2 SVGAGI. The CDR3 sequence: CASSSPYDGLSYNEQFF. CDR3 in DNA: TGTGCCAGCAGTTCCCCCTACGACGGCCTCTCCTACAATGAGCAGTTCTTC.

This chain uses TRBV27 with TRBJ1-2, with D unresolved. Germline assignment: CDR1 MNHEY and CDR2 SMNVEV (reference sequence). V was cut by 6 bases and J by 5 bases, with 16 bases left in between. CDR3 length: 14 residues. The CDR3 loop reads CASSPAASRYGYTF. CDR3 nucleotide sequence: TGTGCCAGCAGCCCCGCCGCGTCGAGGTATGGCTACACCTTC.

The chain is built from TRBV7-6 and TRBJ2-7; TRBD1 matches 8 bases. Germline-derived CDR1 and CDR2 are SGHVS and FNYEAQ. This CDR3 region has 14 residues. V dropped 6 bases and J dropped 5; count of bases not matched to a gene: 9. Here the CDR3 reads CASSQTGQGDEQYF. CDR3 in DNA: TGTGCCAGCAGTCAAACCGGACAGGGCGACGAGCAGTACTTC.

This clonotype was seen only once. CDR3 DNA: TGTGCCAGCAGTGAAGCGTGGGGGCGTAGCACAGATACGCAGTATTTT. Translation: CASSEAWGRSTDTQYF. This rearrangement joins TRBV6-1 to TRBJ2-3; D perhaps matches TRBD1 (6 bases). The germline V gene encodes CDR1 MNHNS and CDR2 SASEGT. The CDR3 has 16 amino acids. Trimming stripped 0 bases from V and 0 bases from J, with 10 bases between.

The chain is built from TRBV29-1 and TRBJ2-3, with D maybe TRBD1 (5 bases). V was trimmed by 5 bases and J by 7 bases, leaving 10 bases between them. Germline lookup yields CDR1 SQVTM and CDR2 ANQGSEA. The CDR3 consists of 11 residues. CDR3 sequence reads: CSVQLDNTQYF. CDR3 DNA: TGCAGCGTTCAGTTGGACAATACGCAGTATTTT.

This clonotype was counted a few times. V is TRBV12-3 or TRBV12-4 and J is TRBJ1-6; D ambiguous. V was pared by 5 bases and J by 13 bases, with 12 bases between. This CDR3 is built from 12 residues. CDR3 protein: CASSPLTSPLHF. For the CDR3, the DNA is TGTGCCAGCAGTCCCCTCACGTCCCCCCTCCACTTT.

The V gene is TRBV12-3 or TRBV12-4, the J gene TRBJ1-2, with D possibly being TRBD1 (6 bases). Trimming left V 5 bases short and J 7 bases short, with 8 bases between. This CDR3 spans 11 amino acids. CDR3 amino acids: CASSTGFGYTF. The CDR3, as DNA: TGTGCCAGCAGTACAGGGTTTGGCTACACCTTC.

The genes are TRBV20-1 and TRBJ1-3; D ambiguous. V lost 6 bases and J lost 0, with 3 bases in between. Germline V gene lookup returns CDR1 DFQATT and CDR2 SNEGSKA (reference sequence). The CDR3 is made up of 11 amino acids. For the CDR3, the DNA is TGCAGTGCGTACTCTGGAAACACCATATATTTT. Protein product: CSAYSGNTIYF.

V is TRBV19 and J is TRBJ1-5; D may be TRBD1 (5 bases). Germline V gene data show CDR1 as LNHDA and CDR2 as SQIVND (reference sequence). The CDR3 loop spans 16 amino acids. Trimming cost V 0 bases and J 0 bases, with 9 bases left between them. The CDR3 DNA reads TGTGCCAGTAGTATAGAAGGGACGGTTAGCAATCAGCCCCAGCATTTT. Its protein product is CASSIEGTVSNQPQHF. The full variable domain, completed using reference TRBV19 and TRBJ1-5, is DGGITQSPKYLFRKEGQNVTLSCEQNLNHDAMYWYRQDPGQGLRLIYYSQIVNDFQKGDIAEGYSVSREKKESFPLTVTSAQKNPTAFYLCASSIEGTVSNQPQHFGDGTRLSIL.

J is TRBJ2-2 and V is TRBV4-3; D gene ambiguous. Per the germline V gene, CDR1 is LGHNA and CDR2 is YSLEER. The CDR3 has 12 amino acids. The V and J ends lost 8 bases and 3 bases respectively, with 7 bases between them. CDR3 nucleotide sequence: TGCGCCAGCCGCGGATACACCGGGGAGCTGTTTTTT. Translation gives CASRGYTGELFF.

This CDR3 reads CASSQDSRANSPLHF. CDR3 sequence (DNA): TGTGCCAGCAGCCAAGATAGCCGGGCTAATTCACCCCTCCACTTT. The chain joins TRBV14 to TRBJ1-6; no clear D. Per the germline V gene, CDR1 is SGHDN and CDR2 is FVKESK. The CDR3 is 15 amino acids. Trimming took off 0 bases at V and 6 bases at J, with 9 bases between the two ends.

The table lists this clonotype with a few counts. The gene calls are TRBV12-3 or TRBV12-4 and TRBJ2-3; D is ambiguous. The CDR3 contains 17 residues. The germline V and J ends were trimmed by 6 bases and 0 bases, with 19 bases remaining between them. CDR3 nucleotide sequence: TGTGCCAGCAGCAACGCCCCCTTAGCCTATAGCACAGATACGCAGTATTTT. This codes for CASSNAPLAYSTDTQYF.

The genes are TRBV2 and TRBJ1-5; perhaps TRBD1 as D (5 bases). Germline V gene lookup returns CDR1 SNHLY and CDR2 FYNNEI. CDR3 length: 14 amino acids. V lost 6 bases to trimming and J lost 3 bases, with 12 bases between them. The chain's CDR3 is CASSGHQPNQPQHF. DNA of the CDR3: TGTGCCAGCAGCGGACACCAGCCCAATCAGCCCCAGCATTTT.

The chain recombines TRBV5-1 with TRBJ2-7, with TRBD2 identical over 7 bases. Trimming cost V 6 bases and J 5 bases; bases outside gene matches: 11. The V gene's germline CDR1 is SGHRS and CDR2 YFSETQ. This CDR3 comprises 14 residues. The CDR3 region is CASNRAGAVDEQYF. The CDR3 DNA follows: TGCGCCAGCAATCGGGCGGGAGCGGTGGACGAGCAGTACTTC.

By frequency in the sample, this clonotype is medium-sized (0.01 to 0.1%). This chain connects TRBV24-1 to TRBJ1-1; weak D call: TRBD1 (5 bases). V lost 4 bases and J lost 3, with 8 bases in between. The CDR3 runs 13 residues. The germline gives CDR1 KGHDR, CDR2 SFDVKD. The CDR3 loop reads CATSDWDYTEAFF. The CDR3, as DNA: TGTGCCACCAGTGACTGGGACTACACTGAAGCTTTCTTT.

The chain couples TRBV5-4 to TRBJ2-3; 12 positions match TRBD2. The junction had 5 bases not matched to a gene; V was cut back by 4 bases and J by 2 bases. In germline, CDR1 is SGHNT, CDR2 YYREEE (reference sequence). CDR3 length equals 16 residues. The CDR3 sequence: CASSLGLAGITDTQYF. The CDR3, as DNA: TGTGCCAGCAGCCTCGGACTAGCGGGGATCACAGATACGCAGTATTTT.

V usage is TRBV27 and J usage is TRBJ1-1, with TRBD1 as a possible D gene (5 bases). Germline V gene lookup returns CDR1 MNHEY and CDR2 SMNVEV (reference sequence). Trimming pared 6 bases from V and 2 bases from J, leaving 13 bases between. This CDR3 has 14 residues. The CDR3 loop reads CASSLDRLNTEAFF. The DNA of the CDR3 is TGTGCCAGCAGCCTAGACAGACTAAACACTGAAGCTTTCTTT.

This clonotype was counted a few times. The chain combines TRBV20-1 with TRBJ2-7, with 9 bases fitting TRBD1. The ends lost 6 bases at V and 4 bases at J; junction bases unmatched: 4. Germline V CDR1 and CDR2: DFQATT, SNEGSKA (reference sequence). The CDR3 is made up of 12 amino acids. The CDR3 nucleotides read TGCAGTGCAACGGGACAGGGTTACGAGCAGTACTTC. Protein: CSATGQGYEQYF.

This clonotype appeared a few times. The chain combines TRBV5-4 with TRBJ1-2; no reliable D call. V was clipped by 4 bases and J by 8 bases, with 15 bases between them. The germline CDR1 and CDR2 sequences are SGHNT and YYREEE (reference sequence). The CDR3 extends over 13 amino acids. CDR3: CASSPVQTQGYTF. The CDR3, as DNA: TGTGCCAGCAGCCCCGTCCAGACCCAAGGCTACACCTTC.

The rearrangement joins TRBV28 to TRBJ1-5; D remains ambiguous. Germline V gene lookup returns CDR1 MDHEN and CDR2 SYDVKM. The ends were cut back, 1 base at V and 3 bases at J, with 13 bases in the middle. The CDR3 has 16 amino acids. Here the CDR3 reads CASSLYPAPPNQPQHF. Here the CDR3 DNA reads TGTGCCAGCAGTTTATACCCGGCCCCTCCCAATCAGCCCCAGCATTTT.

The chain employs TRBV6-2 or TRBV6-3 and TRBJ2-3; tentatively, D is TRBD2 (7 bases). V lost 7 bases and J 5 bases, leaving 22 bases between the germline ends. Germline V gene lookup returns CDR1 MNHEY and CDR2 SVGEGT. This CDR3 spans 16 amino acids. For the CDR3, the DNA is TGTGCCAGCACCCTCCCCTTTGGGGGGGCGATAGATACGCAGTATTTT. It codes for CASTLPFGGAIDTQYF.

The rearrangement joins TRBV6-1 to TRBJ1-1; weak D call: TRBD1 (5 bases). This CDR3 has 13 amino acids. Deletions cut 8 bases from V and 3 bases from J, with 13 bases between. Germline V gene data show CDR1 as MNHNS and CDR2 as SASEGT. CDR3 nucleotides: TGTGCCAGCCTGAAACGGGGGTACACTGAAGCTTTCTTT. Its translation: CASLKRGYTEAFF.

The V call is TRBV5-4, the J call TRBJ2-1; 10 bases match TRBD2. Germline V gene data show CDR1 as SGHNT and CDR2 as YYREEE (reference sequence). CDR3 size: 18 residues. The V and J ends lost 0 bases and 3 bases, in that order; junction bases with no gene match: 9. The CDR3: CASSLGPIVAGGYNEQFF. CDR3 nucleotide sequence: TGTGCCAGCAGCTTGGGCCCAATAGTAGCGGGGGGCTACAATGAGCAGTTCTTC.

CDR3 protein: CSARSAQGPATGANVLTF. CDR3 coding DNA: TGCAGTGCTAGAAGTGCCCAGGGACCCGCTACTGGGGCCAACGTCCTGACTTTC. This chain uses TRBV20-1 with TRBJ2-6; perhaps D is TRBD1 or TRBD2 (5 bases each). The CDR3 has 18 residues. The ends were cut back, 2 bases at V and 2 bases at J, with 19 bases in the middle. The germline V gene has CDR1 DFQATT and CDR2 SNEGSKA (reference sequence).